Detailed here is one TCR beta chain. This CDR3 has 16 amino acids. CDR1 and CDR2 from the germline V gene are SGDLS and YYNGEE. The V gene lost 0 bases and the J gene lost 0 bases, with 10 bases spanning the gap. Patients had residual fresh-frozen tumor tissue and more than two years of survival data. All glioblastoma patients lacked an isocitrate dehydrogenase mutation. This entry belongs to a study of glioma-infiltrating T cells after dendritic cell vaccination. Study summary: Dendritic cell vaccination trial patients had either newly diagnosed or recurrent glioblastoma.

The data were produced by immunoSEQ multiplex PCR, yet TCRdb's version contains in-frame clones alone and is incomplete. This table holds around 73,000 clones, over 75% found once. V usage is TRBV9 and J usage is TRBJ1-3; D not resolved. This specimen was blood, taken before dendritic cell vaccination. This sequence was found in a human donor with glioblastoma. The CDR3 reads CASSVETADSGNTIYF. The CDR3 nucleotides read TGTGCCAGCAGCGTAGAAACAGCAGACTCTGGAAACACCATATATTTT.